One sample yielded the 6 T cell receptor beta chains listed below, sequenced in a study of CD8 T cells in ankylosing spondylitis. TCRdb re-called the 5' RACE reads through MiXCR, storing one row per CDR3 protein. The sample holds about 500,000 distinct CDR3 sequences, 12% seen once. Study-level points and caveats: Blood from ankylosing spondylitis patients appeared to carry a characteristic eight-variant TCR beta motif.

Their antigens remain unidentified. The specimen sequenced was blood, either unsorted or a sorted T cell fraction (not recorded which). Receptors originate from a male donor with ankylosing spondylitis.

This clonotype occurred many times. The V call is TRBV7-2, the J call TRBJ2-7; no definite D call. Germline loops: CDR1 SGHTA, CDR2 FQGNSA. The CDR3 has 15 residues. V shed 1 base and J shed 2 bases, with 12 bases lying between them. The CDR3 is CASSLVGRNPYEQYF. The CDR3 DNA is TGTGCCAGCAGCTTAGTGGGCAGGAATCCCTACGAGCAGTACTTC.

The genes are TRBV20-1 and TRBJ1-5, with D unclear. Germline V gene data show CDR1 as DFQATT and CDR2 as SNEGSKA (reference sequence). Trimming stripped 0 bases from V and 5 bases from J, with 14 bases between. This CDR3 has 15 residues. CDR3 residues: CSARDRGQSYQPQHF. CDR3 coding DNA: TGCAGTGCTAGAGACCGAGGGCAGAGTTATCAGCCCCAGCATTTT.

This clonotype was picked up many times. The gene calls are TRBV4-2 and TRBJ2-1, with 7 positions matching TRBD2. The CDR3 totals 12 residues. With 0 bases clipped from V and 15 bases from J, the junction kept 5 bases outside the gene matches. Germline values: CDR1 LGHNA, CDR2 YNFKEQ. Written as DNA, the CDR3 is TGTGCCAGCAGCCAAGACCCGGGGGGTATGTTCTTC. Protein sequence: CASSQDPGGMFF.

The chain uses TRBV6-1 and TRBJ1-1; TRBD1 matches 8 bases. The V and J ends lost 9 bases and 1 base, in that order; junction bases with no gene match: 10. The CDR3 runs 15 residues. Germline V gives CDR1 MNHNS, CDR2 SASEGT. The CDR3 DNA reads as TGTGCCAGTTTTGTCCGGGACAGGAAGAACACTGAAGCTTTCTTT. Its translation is CASFVRDRKNTEAFF.

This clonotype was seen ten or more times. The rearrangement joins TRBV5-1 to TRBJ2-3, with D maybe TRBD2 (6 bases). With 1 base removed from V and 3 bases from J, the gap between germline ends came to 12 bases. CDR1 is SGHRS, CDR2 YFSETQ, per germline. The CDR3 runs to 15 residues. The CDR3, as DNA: TGCGCCAGCAGCTTGTTTGGGAGGAGTACAGATACGCAGTATTTT. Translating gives CASSLFGRSTDTQYF.

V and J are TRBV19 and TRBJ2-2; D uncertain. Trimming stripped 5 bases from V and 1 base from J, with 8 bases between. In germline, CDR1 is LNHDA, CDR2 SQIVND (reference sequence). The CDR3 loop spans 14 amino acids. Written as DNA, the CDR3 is TGTGCCAGTAGTCCCCGGCGGAACACCGGGGAGCTGTTTTTT. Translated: CASSPRRNTGELFF.